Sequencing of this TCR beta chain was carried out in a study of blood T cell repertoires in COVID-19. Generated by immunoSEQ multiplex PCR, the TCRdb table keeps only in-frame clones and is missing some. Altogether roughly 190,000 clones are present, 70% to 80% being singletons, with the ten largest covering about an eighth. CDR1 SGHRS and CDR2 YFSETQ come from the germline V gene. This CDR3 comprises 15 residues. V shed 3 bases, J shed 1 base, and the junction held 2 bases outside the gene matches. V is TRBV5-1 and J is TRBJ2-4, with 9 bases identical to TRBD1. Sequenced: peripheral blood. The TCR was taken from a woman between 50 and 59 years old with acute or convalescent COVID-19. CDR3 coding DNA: TGCGCCAGCAGCTATGGACAGGGGGCCAAAAACATTCAGTACTTC. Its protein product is CASSYGQGAKNIQYF.